The 22 T cell receptor beta chains reported below all come from one sample, sequenced in a study of blood T cells in healthy people across ages. With a J-beta primer mix and a sample-barcoded 5' primer, a second PCR ran about 7 to 12 cycles. One entry per CDR3 protein, called by TCRdb with MiXCR from the 5' RACE reads. The table has 1.8 million or so distinct CDR3 sequences, 39% seen once. Sequenced: blood. The source is a human donor in good health.

The chain employs TRBV6-5 and TRBJ2-5, with D possibly called TRBD1 or TRBD2 (5 bases each). The CDR3 extends over 14 amino acids. The germline CDR1 and CDR2 sequences are MNHEY and SVGAGI. Trimming took off 6 bases at V and 3 bases at J, with 14 bases between the two ends. This CDR3 is CASSMGPLEETQYF. The CDR3 region has the DNA TGTGCCAGCAGCATGGGACCACTCGAAGAGACCCAGTACTTC.

This clonotype was seen a handful of times. This chain uses TRBV5-1 with TRBJ2-4, with D perhaps TRBD1 or TRBD2 (5 bases each). The CDR3 runs 15 residues. Trimming pared 4 bases from V and 2 bases from J, leaving 13 bases between. The germline gives CDR1 SGHRS, CDR2 YFSETQ. CDR3 nucleotide sequence: TGCGCCAGCAGCCTCTCCGGGGCGACCAAAAACATTCAGTACTTC. Its protein product is CASSLSGATKNIQYF.

The chain has TRBV2 and TRBJ2-7, with D uncertain. V gave up 5 bases and J gave up 0 bases, with 17 bases separating them. The CDR3 loop spans 16 amino acids. The germline gives CDR1 SNHLY, CDR2 FYNNEI. The CDR3 loop is CASSFKKSQPSYEQYF. For the CDR3, the DNA is TGTGCCAGCAGTTTCAAAAAGTCTCAACCCTCCTACGAGCAGTACTTC.

The genes are TRBV20-1 and TRBJ1-1; no definite D call. Germline V gives CDR1 DFQATT, CDR2 SNEGSKA (reference sequence). Between the trimmed V and J ends, which lost 1 base and 8 bases, there was a span of 11 bases. This CDR3 is 12 amino acids long. In nucleotides, the CDR3 is TGCAGTGCTAGAGTGTCCGAAACAGAAGCTTTCTTT. Its protein is CSARVSETEAFF.

The V and J genes are TRBV20-1 and TRBJ2-1, with D uncertain. V was shortened by 3 bases and J by 7 bases, with 19 bases between the two germline ends. Germline V CDR1 and CDR2: DFQATT, SNEGSKA (reference sequence). This CDR3 spans 15 amino acids. The CDR3 reads CSARDAARANNEQFF. In nucleotides, the CDR3 is TGCAGTGCTAGGGATGCGGCTAGGGCTAATAATGAGCAGTTCTTC.

The chain has TRBV4-1 and TRBJ2-4, with TRBD2 matching 13 bases. The J call may be wrong; the DNA end is better matched by TRBJ2-5. Germline values: CDR1 MGHRA, CDR2 YSYEKL. The CDR3 is 16 residues long. The CDR3 region has the DNA TGCGCCAGCAGCGGACTAGCGGGGGACATGCAAGAGACCCAGTACTTC. This gives the protein CASSGLAGDMQETQYF.

A remark on this clonotype: A junction boundary mismatches the germline segment, possibly from a read error. This rearrangement joins TRBV5-4 to TRBJ2-7; 8 nucleotides agree with TRBD2. The end of the DNA aligns better with TRBJ2-5, so the J call may be wrong. The V gene's germline CDR1 is SGHNT and CDR2 YYREEE (reference sequence). CDR3 size: 13 residues. Here the CDR3 DNA reads TGTGCCGGCAGCAACCGCGGGGGGGAGACCCAGTACTTC. Translated: CAGSNRGGETQYF.

V and J are TRBV7-9 and TRBJ2-3, with TRBD2 matching 7 bases. With 1 base clipped from V and 5 bases from J, the junction kept 9 bases outside the gene matches. The CDR3 is made up of 16 amino acids. Looked up from germline, CDR1 is SEHNR and CDR2 is FQNEAQ (reference sequence). CDR3 amino acids: CASSLGSGTTLDTQYF. The CDR3 DNA is TGTGCCAGCAGCTTAGGGAGCGGGACTACCTTAGATACGCAGTATTTT.

In its sample, this clonotype was seen a few times. V is TRBV10-3 and J is TRBJ1-6, with a weak D call TRBD1 (5 bases). CDR1 is ENHRY, CDR2 SYGVKD, per germline. This CDR3 has 14 amino acids. Trimming stripped 6 bases from V and 8 bases from J, with 14 bases between. CDR3 in DNA: TGTGCCATCAGGGGGACGCTAGATCATTCACCCCTCCACTTT. Translated: CAIRGTLDHSPLHF.

This clonotype was counted between two and nine times. This chain connects TRBV20-1 to TRBJ2-3; TRBD2 matches 9 bases. CDR1 is DFQATT and CDR2 is SNEGSKA in the germline V gene (reference sequence). This CDR3 comprises 13 residues. V lost 5 bases, J lost 7 bases, and 7 bases stayed unmatched. The CDR3 bases are TGCAGTGCTGTTAGCGGGGGAGCGTATACGCAGTATTTT. Amino acids: CSAVSGGAYTQYF.

J is TRBJ2-7 and V is TRBV4-3; 7 nucleotides align to TRBD1. V lost 4 bases to trimming and J lost 7 bases; unmatched junction nucleotides: 7. CDR3 length: 13 amino acids. CDR1 is LGHNA, CDR2 YSLEER, per germline. The CDR3 reads CASSPWTGEEQYF. CDR3 coding DNA: TGCGCCAGCAGCCCGTGGACAGGCGAGGAGCAGTACTTC.

CDR3 amino acids: CASSINQGRAFF. The CDR3 region has the DNA TGCGCCAGCAGCATAAATCAGGGCCGAGCTTTCTTT. V usage is TRBV5-1 and J usage is TRBJ1-1; possibly TRBD1 for D (5 bases). Germline loops: CDR1 SGHRS, CDR2 YFSETQ. The length of the CDR3 is 12 residues. The V gene lost 4 bases and the J gene lost 10 bases, with 14 bases spanning the gap.

The V and J genes are TRBV5-1 and TRBJ1-1; possible D gene TRBD1, 6 bases. V was pared by 0 bases and J by 1 base, with 13 bases between. CDR1 is SGHRS and CDR2 is YFSETQ in the germline V gene. CDR3 size: 16 residues. CDR3 residues: CASSLDGGLSNTEAFF. The CDR3 nucleotides read TGCGCCAGCAGCTTGGACGGGGGGCTTTCGAACACTGAAGCTTTCTTT.

Only a few counts were recorded for this clonotype. J is TRBJ1-5 and V is TRBV9; 7 bases align to TRBD1. The ends lost 7 bases at V and 0 bases at J; junction bases unmatched: 25. The V gene's germline CDR1 is SGDLS and CDR2 YYNGEE. The CDR3 is made up of 21 amino acids. The CDR3 sequence: CASSANSPPQGVGYSNQPQHF. The CDR3 nucleotides are TGTGCCAGCTCGGCCAATAGTCCCCCCCAGGGGGTCGGGTATAGCAATCAGCCCCAGCATTTT.

This clonotype appeared many times. This chain joins TRBV29-1 and TRBJ2-3, with a weak D call TRBD2 (6 bases). In germline, CDR1 is SQVTM, CDR2 ANQGSEA. This CDR3 comprises 14 residues. The V gene lost 3 bases and the J gene lost 7 bases, with 17 bases spanning the gap. The CDR3 loop reads CSVEYAGTYYTQYF. Written as DNA, the CDR3 is TGCAGCGTTGAGTACGCAGGGACTTATTATACGCAGTATTTT.

The CDR3 reads CASSPTAGGAGNTIYF. CDR3 nucleotides: TGTGCCAGCAGCCCAACCGCAGGGGGCGCCGGAAACACCATATATTTT. The chain carries TRBV7-2 and TRBJ1-3; 8 bases match TRBD1. The CDR3 is 16 amino acids. Per germline, CDR1 SGHTA and CDR2 FQGNSA. Losses at the gene ends were 5 bases for V and 4 bases for J; bases not matched to a gene: 10.

The V call is TRBV5-1, the J call TRBJ1-6; D gene uncertain. Germline CDR1 reads SGHRS; CDR2 reads YFSETQ. The CDR3 has 16 residues. Trimming removed 2 bases from V and 0 bases from J, with 9 bases in between. CDR3 nucleotides: TGCGCCAGCAGCTTCCGCTCGAGCTCCTATAATTCACCCCTCCACTTT. It translates to CASSFRSSSYNSPLHF.

This clonotype has just a few counts. The rearrangement links TRBV4-1 to TRBJ1-4; no definite D call. Germline V gene data show CDR1 as MGHRA and CDR2 as YSYEKL. This CDR3 region has 16 residues. The V end was cut by 1 base, the J end by 11 bases, with 20 bases between. The CDR3 DNA follows: TGCGCCAGCAGCCAAGCCCTTCAAGGTAGAAGCCAGAAACTGTTTTTT. This sequence encodes CASSQALQGRSQKLFF.

The chain employs TRBV29-1 and TRBJ2-7, with TRBD2 matching 8 bases. With V trimmed by 5 bases and J by 4 bases, 7 bases remained unmatched. The CDR3 spans 13 residues. Germline loops: CDR1 SQVTM, CDR2 ANQGSEA. CDR3 amino acids: CSVSGSGDYEQYF. CDR3 DNA: TGCAGCGTTTCTGGTAGCGGGGATTACGAGCAGTACTTC.

Of note for this clonotype: An end of the junction differs from the germline gene, which may be a read error. The J gene is TRBJ2-1, the V gene TRBV20-1; tentative D call: TRBD2 (6 bases). Germline CDR1 DFQATT, CDR2 SNEGSKA (reference sequence). The CDR3 consists of 16 residues. The CDR3 loop reads CSPSVGTASSYNEQFF. The CDR3 region has the DNA TGCAGTCCTAGCGTGGGGACGGCAAGCTCCTACAATGAGCAGTTCTTC.

The rearrangement links TRBV7-8 to TRBJ1-1, with D unclear. The V end was cut by 2 bases, the J end by 5 bases, with 15 bases between. Germline V gene data show CDR1 as SGHVS and CDR2 as FQNEAQ. This CDR3 comprises 15 residues. For the CDR3, the DNA is TGTGCCAGCAGCTTATCCGGGGTCGGTGTAACTGAAGCTTTCTTT. Protein: CASSLSGVGVTEAFF.

The chain employs TRBV24-1 and TRBJ1-2, with D possibly TRBD1 on 6 matching bases. Trimming took 2 bases from V and 4 from J, leaving 16 bases between them. There are 16 residues in the CDR3. The germline V gene encodes CDR1 KGHDR and CDR2 SFDVKD. This chain's CDR3 is CATSDSSGGQLYGYTF. The CDR3 nucleotides read TGTGCCACCAGTGATTCGAGCGGCGGACAGCTCTATGGCTACACCTTC.